The present TCR beta chain was sequenced within a study of blood T cell repertoires in COVID-19. The overall study: Specimens from acute and convalescent COVID-19 originated in the United States, Italy and Spain. T cells, B-cell-depleted T cells, or PBMCs supplied cDNA or gDNA.

The CDR3 length is 15 residues. Germline values: CDR1 KGHDR, CDR2 SFDVKD. The ends lost 4 bases at V and 6 bases at J; junction bases unmatched: 8. The repertoire was sequenced with immunoSEQ multiplex PCR; TCRdb's copy has only in-frame clones and lacks some. The sample yields 100,000 or so clones, 70% to 90% seen once. The genes are TRBV24-1 and TRBJ1-2; 9 bases agree with TRBD1. The TCR was taken from a man aged 50 to 59 with active or convalescent COVID-19. Sequencing input: peripheral blood. CDR3 protein: CATSERGTGLNGYTF. The CDR3 coding sequence is TGTGCCACCAGTGAACGCGGGACAGGGTTGAATGGCTACACCTTC.